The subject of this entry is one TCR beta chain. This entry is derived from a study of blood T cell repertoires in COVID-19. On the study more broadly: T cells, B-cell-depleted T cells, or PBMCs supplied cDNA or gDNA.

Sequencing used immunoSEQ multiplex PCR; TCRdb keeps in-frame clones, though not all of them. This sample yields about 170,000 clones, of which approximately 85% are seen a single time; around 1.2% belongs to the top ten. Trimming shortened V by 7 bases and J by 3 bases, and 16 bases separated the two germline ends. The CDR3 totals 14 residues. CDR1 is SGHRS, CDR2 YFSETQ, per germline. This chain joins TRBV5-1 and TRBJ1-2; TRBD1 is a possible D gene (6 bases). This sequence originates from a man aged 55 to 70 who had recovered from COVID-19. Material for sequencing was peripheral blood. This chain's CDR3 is CASRTTGEDYGYTF. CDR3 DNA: TGCGCCAGCCGGACGACAGGAGAAGACTATGGCTACACCTTC.